This T cell receptor (beta chain) was captured in a study of cytomegalovirus exposure and HLA in healthy donors. Study-level points and caveats: The availability of immune exposure information extended only to CMV serostatus. DRB1 had the most TCR associations and HLA-C the fewest, a later analysis found, with rates varying by HLA locus. Exclusion as indistinguishable affected some V segments, including TRBV6-2 and TRBV6-3.

A note on this clone: What it recognizes is unknown.

CDR1 and CDR2 from the germline V gene are SGHAT and FQNNGV. The CDR3 covers 16 residues. Trimming took 5 bases from V and 3 from J, leaving 18 bases between them. PCR used 60 Vbeta primers and 13 Jbeta primers. Profiled with immunoSEQ multiplex PCR; TCRdb holds only in-frame clones, not every one. The sample contains roughly 230,000 clones, about 85% of which appear only once. Sequencing was carried out using PBMCs. The V and J genes are TRBV11-2 and TRBJ2-3; possibly TRBD1 for D (6 bases). The clonotype was recovered from a girl aged 2-10 years in good health and CMV-seronegative. CDR3 region: CASSPYRAHETDTQYF. CDR3 coding DNA: TGTGCCAGCAGCCCATACAGGGCACATGAAACAGATACGCAGTATTTT.